This record looks at one T cell receptor beta chain sequence and its context. The sample belongs to a study of CD8 T cells in Susac syndrome. Random hexamers primed reverse transcription of about 0.45 to 1 ug RNA. A single record per CDR3 protein comes from TCRdb applying MiXCR to the immunoSEQ multiplex PCR reads. The sample includes 110,000 or so distinct CDR3 sequences, around 94% of them seen just once. Losses at the gene ends were 2 bases for V and 9 bases for J; bases not matched to a gene: 6. The CDR3 covers 15 residues. Germline V CDR1 and CDR2: MNHEY, SVGEGT. The sequencing sample was made of CD4+ T cells from PBMCs. The sequence was obtained from a human donor in good health. V is TRBV6-2 or TRBV6-3 and J is TRBJ2-1, with 11 bases lining up with TRBD2. The CDR3 sequence is CASSYLLAGGGEQFF. The CDR3 region has the DNA TGTGCCAGCAGTTACCTTCTAGCGGGGGGAGGTGAGCAGTTCTTC.